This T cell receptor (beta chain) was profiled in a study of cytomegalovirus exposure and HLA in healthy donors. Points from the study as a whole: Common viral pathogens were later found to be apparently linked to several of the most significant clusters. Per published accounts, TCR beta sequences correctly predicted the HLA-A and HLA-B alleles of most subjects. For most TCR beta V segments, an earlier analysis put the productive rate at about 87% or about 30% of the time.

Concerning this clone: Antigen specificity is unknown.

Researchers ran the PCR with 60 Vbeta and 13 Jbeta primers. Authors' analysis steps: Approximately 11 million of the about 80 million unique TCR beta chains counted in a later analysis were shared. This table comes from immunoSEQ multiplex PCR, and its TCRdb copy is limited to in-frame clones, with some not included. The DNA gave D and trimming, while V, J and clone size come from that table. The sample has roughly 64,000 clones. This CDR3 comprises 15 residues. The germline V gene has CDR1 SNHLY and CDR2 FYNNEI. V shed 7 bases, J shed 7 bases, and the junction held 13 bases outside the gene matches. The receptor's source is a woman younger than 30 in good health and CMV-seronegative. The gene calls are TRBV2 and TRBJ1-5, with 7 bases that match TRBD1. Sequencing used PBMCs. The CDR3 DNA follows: TGTGCCAGCACGGCCCACAGGGGTAGGGGGCAGCCCCAGCATTTT. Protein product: CASTAHRGRGQPQHF.